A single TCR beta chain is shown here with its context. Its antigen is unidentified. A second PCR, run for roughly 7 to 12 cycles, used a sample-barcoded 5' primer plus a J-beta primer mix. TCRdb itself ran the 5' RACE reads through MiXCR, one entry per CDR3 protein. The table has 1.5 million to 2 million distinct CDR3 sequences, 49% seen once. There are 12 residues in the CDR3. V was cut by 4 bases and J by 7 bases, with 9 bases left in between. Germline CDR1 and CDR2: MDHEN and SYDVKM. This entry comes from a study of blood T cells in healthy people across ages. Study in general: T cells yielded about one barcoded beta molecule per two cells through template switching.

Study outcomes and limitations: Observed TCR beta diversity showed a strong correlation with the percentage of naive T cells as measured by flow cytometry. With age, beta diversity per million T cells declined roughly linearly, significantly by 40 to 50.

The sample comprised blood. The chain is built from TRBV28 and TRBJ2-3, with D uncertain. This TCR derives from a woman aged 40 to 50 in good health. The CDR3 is CASSSLRYTQYF. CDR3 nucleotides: TGTGCCAGCAGTTCCCTCAGGTATACGCAGTATTTT.